The 27 T cell receptor beta chains listed next were all sequenced from one sample in a study of blood T cells in healthy people across ages. It was with a sample-barcoded 5' primer and a J-beta primer mix that a second PCR of roughly 6 to 11 cycles was run. MiXCR, applied by TCRdb to the 5' RACE reads, yields one record per CDR3 protein. The data contain around 870,000 distinct CDR3 sequences, more than 25% of them singletons. Sequenced sample: blood. These TCRs come from a woman aged 80 or over in good health.

This clonotype is a singleton in its sample. Since a much larger clone is just one base distant, this may be a read error. The rearrangement joins TRBV18 to TRBJ2-1; the D gene is possibly TRBD1 (6 bases). Per germline, CDR1 KGHSH and CDR2 LQKENI. This CDR3 spans 14 amino acids. The CDR3 loop reads CAGSPPVTGNEQFF. As DNA, the CDR3 is TGTGCCGGCTCACCCCCAGTCACAGGGAATGAGCAGTTCTTC.

This clonotype was counted many times. V gene TRBV7-9 combines with J gene TRBJ1-4; no definite D call. This CDR3 has 15 residues. V dropped 4 bases and J dropped 11 bases, with 20 bases sitting between them. Germline V gene sequence: CDR1 SEHNR, CDR2 FQNEAQ (reference sequence). CDR3 amino acids: CASSSPLGGQRKLFF. Written as DNA, the CDR3 is TGTGCCAGCAGCTCCCCCTTAGGTGGGCAGCGGAAACTGTTTTTT. The full variable domain, its missing parts supplied by reference TRBV7-9 and TRBJ1-4, is DTGVSQNPRHKITKRGQNVTFRCDPISEHNRLYWYRQTLGQGPEFLTYFQNEAQLEKSRLLSDRFSAERPKGSFSTLEIQRTEQGDSAMYLCASSSPLGGQRKLFFGSGTQLSVL.

This clonotype showed up many times. The chain joins TRBV3-1 to TRBJ2-1; TRBD2 agrees at 8 bases. The V gene's germline CDR1 is LGHDT and CDR2 YNNKEL (reference sequence). This CDR3 contains 12 residues. The V gene end was trimmed by 4 bases and the J gene end by 9 bases; junction bases not matched to a gene: 2. The CDR3 coding sequence is TGTGCCAGCAGCCGGACTAGCCGTGAGCAGTTCTTC. This sequence encodes CASSRTSREQFF.

The V gene is TRBV20-1, the J gene TRBJ1-4, with D possibly being TRBD1 (6 bases). In germline, CDR1 is DFQATT, CDR2 SNEGSKA (reference sequence). V gave up 5 bases and J gave up 5 bases, with 12 bases separating them. This CDR3 has 13 residues. CDR3 sequence reads: CSAETGGNEKLFF. The CDR3 DNA is TGCAGTGCTGAGACAGGAGGCAATGAAAAACTGTTTTTT.

The rearrangement links TRBV12-3 or TRBV12-4 to TRBJ1-2, with D uncertain. The CDR3 is 15 amino acids. Trimming stripped 6 bases from V and 4 bases from J, with 18 bases between. CDR3 protein: CASSLSGPSGYGYTF. The DNA for the CDR3 is TGTGCCAGCAGCCTTAGCGGGCCGTCTGGCTATGGCTACACCTTC.

This clonotype appeared many times. This chain links TRBV4-3 with TRBJ1-5, with D hard to call. This CDR3 has 13 residues. Germline CDR1 reads LGHNA; CDR2 reads YSLEER. V was shortened by 1 base and J by 3 bases, with 4 bases between the two germline ends. CDR3 sequence (DNA): TGCGCCAGCAGCCAAGGAACCAATCAGCCCCAGCATTTT. Amino acid sequence: CASSQGTNQPQHF.

This clonotype was counted at least ten times. The gene calls are TRBV20-1 and TRBJ2-7; the D is unclear. Germline CDR1 and CDR2: DFQATT and SNEGSKA (reference sequence). Trimming cost V 6 bases and J 3 bases, with 12 bases left between them. The CDR3 consists of 12 residues. In DNA form, the CDR3 reads TGCAGTGCCCCCGCCCACAGCTACGAGCAGTACTTC. Protein sequence: CSAPAHSYEQYF.

The chain combines TRBV9 with TRBJ1-1; no firm D call. Looked up from germline, CDR1 is SGDLS and CDR2 is YYNGEE. The CDR3 consists of 14 residues. The ends were cut back, 4 bases at V and 1 base at J, with 11 bases in the middle. The CDR3 DNA sequence: TGTGCCAGCAGCCCACGGACGGAGAACACTGAAGCTTTCTTT. Residues: CASSPRTENTEAFF.

This clonotype was seen at least ten times. This chain uses TRBV6-5 with TRBJ2-1, with a weak D call TRBD1 (7 bases). This CDR3 region has 19 residues. Germline assignment: CDR1 MNHEY and CDR2 SVGAGI. V lost 2 bases to trimming and J lost 5 bases, with 25 bases between them. The CDR3, as DNA: TGTGCCAGCAGTTACACGGACAGGATCTATCGAGGGGGGCACAATGAGCAGTTCTTC. Translation: CASSYTDRIYRGGHNEQFF.

The rearrangement joins TRBV30 to TRBJ1-2; 8 bases align to TRBD1. V was pared by 1 base and J by 3 bases, with 16 bases of the junction left unmatched. The CDR3 has 18 residues. Germline CDR1 reads GTSNPN; CDR2 reads SVGIG (reference sequence). This chain's CDR3 is CAWSAVGDRTQGYYGYTF. The CDR3 DNA is TGTGCCTGGAGTGCGGTGGGGGACAGGACTCAGGGGTACTATGGCTACACCTTC.

The chain couples TRBV5-6 to TRBJ1-1; tentatively, D is TRBD1 (6 bases). The germline V gene has CDR1 SGHDT and CDR2 YYEEEE. V was pared by 0 bases and J by 0 bases, with 12 bases between. This CDR3 region has 16 residues. The CDR3: CASSLAPDRLNTEAFF. DNA for the CDR3: TGTGCCAGCAGCTTGGCCCCGGACAGATTGAACACTGAAGCTTTCTTT.

This clonotype has a count of ten or more. The chain links TRBV11-2 to TRBJ2-7; the match to TRBD1 covers 7 bases. Trimming took 5 bases from V and 3 from J; bases not matched to a gene: 10. CDR1 is SGHAT, CDR2 FQNNGV, per germline. CDR3 length: 15 residues. In DNA, the CDR3 is TGTGCCAGCAGCACGCCTGCAGGGGGTAACTACGAGCAGTACTTC. This translates into CASSTPAGGNYEQYF.

For this clonotype: A much larger clonotype is one base distant, so this may be a read error. V gene TRBV4-2 combines with J gene TRBJ1-2, with D perhaps matching TRBD1 (5 bases). Trimming took 3 bases from V and 7 from J, leaving 18 bases between them. The CDR3 extends over 15 amino acids. From germline, CDR1 is LGHNA and CDR2 YNFKEQ. The CDR3 sequence: CASSQDGGGERGYTF. The DNA for the CDR3 is TGTGCCAGCAGCCAGGACGGGGGAGGAGAGCGTGGCTACACCTTC.

The genes are TRBV10-3 and TRBJ2-7; D perhaps matches TRBD1 (6 bases). The germline V gene has CDR1 ENHRY and CDR2 SYGVKD. The CDR3 covers 12 residues. Deletions cut 6 bases from V and 3 bases from J, with 9 bases between. The CDR3 region has the DNA TGTGCCATCAGCACAGGGAACTACGAGCAGTACTTC. This codes for CAISTGNYEQYF.

This clonotype was counted many times. The chain links TRBV12-3 or TRBV12-4 to TRBJ1-1, with no clear D. The CDR3 length is 17 residues. V lost 2 bases, J lost 0 bases, and 16 bases lay in between. The CDR3 nucleotides are TGTGCCAGCAGTTTACTGCAAACCCTCAGATTGAACACTGAAGCTTTCTTT. It translates to CASSLLQTLRLNTEAFF.

The chain joins TRBV21-1 to TRBJ2-6; the table's D call, TRBD2, was not checked against the DNA. TRBV21-1 is a listed pseudogene. This CDR3 contains 19 residues. In DNA, the CDR3 is TGTGCCAGCAGCAAAGCGCGGGGAGGGAGGGGAGCTGGGGCCAACGTCCTGACTTTC. It is translated as CASSKARGGRGAGANVLTF.

There are many counts of this clonotype. The chain combines TRBV5-1 with TRBJ2-3; D is possibly TRBD1 (5 bases). Germline CDR1 reads SGHRS; CDR2 reads YFSETQ. This CDR3 has 16 residues. V dropped 0 bases and J dropped 3 bases, with 14 bases sitting between them. This CDR3 is CASSLVAGPLTDTQYF. In DNA, the CDR3 is TGCGCCAGCAGCTTGGTCGCAGGGCCTCTTACAGATACGCAGTATTTT. Filled out from reference TRBV5-1 and TRBJ2-3, the complete variable domain reads KAGVTQTPRYLIKTRGQQVTLSCSPISGHRSVSWYQQTPGQGLQFLFEYFSETQRNKGNFPGRFSGRQFSNSRSEMNVSTLELGDSALYLCASSLVAGPLTDTQYFGPGTRLTVL.

This clonotype was detected ten times or more. The V and J genes are TRBV25-1 and TRBJ2-4; 9 nucleotides align to TRBD1. With V trimmed by 5 bases and J by 7 bases, 3 bases remained unmatched. Germline V gene lookup returns CDR1 MGHDK and CDR2 SYGVNS. The CDR3 totals 13 residues. The CDR3 spells CASSQGQGNIQYF. The CDR3 DNA reads as TGTGCCAGCAGTCAGGGACAGGGTAACATTCAGTACTTC.

This clonotype was detected only a few times. A read error may explain this, as a much larger clone is one base away. The chain combines TRBV6-5 with TRBJ1-2; possible D gene TRBD1, 5 bases. This CDR3 contains 13 residues. V was pared by 10 bases and J by 3 bases, with 15 bases between. Germline lookup yields CDR1 MNHEY and CDR2 SVGAGI. The CDR3 loop is CANRPGTYYGYTF. DNA of the CDR3: TGTGCCAACAGACCCGGGACTTACTATGGCTACACCTTC.

This chain uses TRBV18 with TRBJ2-5; TRBD1 is a possible D gene (8 bases). V dropped 1 base and J dropped 3 bases, with 15 bases sitting between them. The length of the CDR3 is 16 residues. CDR1 is KGHSH, CDR2 LQKENI, per germline. The CDR3 DNA reads as TGTGCCAGCTCACCACAAAGGACAGGGAGGGAAGAGACCCAGTACTTC. Translating it yields CASSPQRTGREETQYF.

This clonotype was observed a few times. The CDR3 reads CASSASLGINEQYF. The CDR3 nucleotides are TGTGCCAGCAGTGCTAGCTTGGGTATCAATGAGCAGTACTTC. J is TRBJ2-1 and V is TRBV2, with a weak D call TRBD2 (5 bases). The DNA matches TRBJ2-7 better at its end, which makes the J call doubtful. The CDR3 runs 14 residues. Germline CDR1 SNHLY, CDR2 FYNNEI.

The table lists this clonotype with many counts. Its ends do not fully match the called genes, so a read error is possible. The rearrangement links TRBV3-1 to TRBJ1-1, with D uncertain. The CDR3 covers 13 residues. Germline V gives CDR1 LGHDT, CDR2 YNNKEL (reference sequence). CDR3 protein: CASSQERYTEAFF. The CDR3 DNA reads TGTGCCAGCAGTCAAGAGAGGTACACTGAAGCTTTCTTT.

This clonotype has at least ten counts. The DNA for the CDR3 is TGTGCCAGCAGCCCCCGGGGGGGCAGCCTACAAGAGACCCAGTACTTC. This encodes CASSPRGGSLQETQYF. The rearrangement joins TRBV27 to TRBJ2-5; 8 bases fit TRBD2. After removal of 6 bases from V and 2 bases from J, the junction contained 11 bases not matched to a gene. This CDR3 region has 16 residues. CDR1 and CDR2 from the germline V gene are MNHEY and SMNVEV (reference sequence).

Ten or more counts support this clonotype. The V call is TRBV5-1, the J call TRBJ2-1; TRBD2 aligns across 8 bases. The CDR3 extends over 15 amino acids. Per the germline V gene, CDR1 is SGHRS and CDR2 is YFSETQ. Losses at the gene ends were 2 bases for V and 3 bases for J; bases not matched to a gene: 4. CDR3: CASSLGGGHYNEQFF. For the CDR3, the DNA is TGCGCCAGCAGCTTAGGCGGGGGGCACTACAATGAGCAGTTCTTC.

This clonotype was observed at least ten times. The chain combines TRBV6-1 with TRBJ2-1, with 9 bases that match TRBD1. This CDR3 is 14 amino acids long. V lost 5 bases and J lost 8; bases outside the gene matches: 7. Germline V CDR1 and CDR2: MNHNS, SASEGT. CDR3 region: CASSQTGGRDEQFF. The CDR3 DNA follows: TGTGCCAGCAGTCAGACAGGGGGTCGGGATGAGCAGTTCTTC.

Worth noting for this clonotype: A single base separates this from a much larger clone, so it may be a read error. The rearrangement links TRBV12-3 or TRBV12-4 to TRBJ2-3; D is possibly TRBD2 (5 bases). The CDR3 loop spans 16 amino acids. V was trimmed by 0 bases and J by 4 bases, leaving 14 bases between them. The CDR3 nucleotides read TGTGCCAGCAGTTTAGCGCAAGGCGGTAGCGCAGATACGCAGTATTTT. Amino acid sequence: CASSLAQGGSADTQYF.

The genes are TRBV6-5 and TRBJ1-1, with no clear D. CDR1 MNHEY and CDR2 SVGAGI come from the germline V gene. The CDR3 runs 13 residues. V lost 2 bases to trimming and J lost 6 bases, with 10 bases between them. CDR3 protein: CASSYNGVPEAFF. The CDR3 DNA sequence: TGTGCCAGCAGTTACAACGGGGTGCCTGAAGCTTTCTTT.